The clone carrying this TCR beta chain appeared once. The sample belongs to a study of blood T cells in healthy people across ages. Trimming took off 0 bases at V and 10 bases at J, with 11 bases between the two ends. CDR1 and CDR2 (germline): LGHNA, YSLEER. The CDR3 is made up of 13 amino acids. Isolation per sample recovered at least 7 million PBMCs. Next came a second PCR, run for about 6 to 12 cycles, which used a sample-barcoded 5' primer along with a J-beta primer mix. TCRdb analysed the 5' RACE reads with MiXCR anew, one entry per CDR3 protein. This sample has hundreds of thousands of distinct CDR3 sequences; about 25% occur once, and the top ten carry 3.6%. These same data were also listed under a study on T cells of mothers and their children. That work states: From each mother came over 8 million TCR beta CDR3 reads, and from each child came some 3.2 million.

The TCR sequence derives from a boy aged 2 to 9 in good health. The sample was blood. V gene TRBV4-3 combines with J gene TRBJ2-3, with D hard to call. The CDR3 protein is CASSQDKGTAQYF. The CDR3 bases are TGCGCCAGCAGCCAAGATAAGGGTACCGCGCAGTATTTT.